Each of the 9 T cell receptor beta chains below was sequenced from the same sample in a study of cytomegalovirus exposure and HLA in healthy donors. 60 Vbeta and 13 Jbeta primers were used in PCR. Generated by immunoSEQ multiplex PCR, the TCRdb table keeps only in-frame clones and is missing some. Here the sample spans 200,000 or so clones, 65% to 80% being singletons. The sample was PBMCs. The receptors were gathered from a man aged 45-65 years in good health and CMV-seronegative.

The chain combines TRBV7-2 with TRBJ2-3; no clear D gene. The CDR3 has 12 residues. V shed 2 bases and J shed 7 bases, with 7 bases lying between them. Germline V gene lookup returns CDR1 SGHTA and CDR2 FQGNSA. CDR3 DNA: TGTGCCAGCAGCTTAACCAGAAATACGCAGTATTTT. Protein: CASSLTRNTQYF.

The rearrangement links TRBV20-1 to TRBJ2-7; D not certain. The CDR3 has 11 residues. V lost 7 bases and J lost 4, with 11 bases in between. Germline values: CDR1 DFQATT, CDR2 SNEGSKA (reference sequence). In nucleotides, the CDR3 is TGCAGTGGCCAGGCCGAGTACGAGCAGTACTTC. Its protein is CSGQAEYEQYF.

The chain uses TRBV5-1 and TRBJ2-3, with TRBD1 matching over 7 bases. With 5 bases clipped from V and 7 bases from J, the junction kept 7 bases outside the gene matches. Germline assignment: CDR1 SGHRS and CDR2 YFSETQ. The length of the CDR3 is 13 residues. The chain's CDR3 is CASSPTDRNTQYF. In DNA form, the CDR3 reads TGCGCCAGCAGTCCCACGGACAGGAATACGCAGTATTTT.

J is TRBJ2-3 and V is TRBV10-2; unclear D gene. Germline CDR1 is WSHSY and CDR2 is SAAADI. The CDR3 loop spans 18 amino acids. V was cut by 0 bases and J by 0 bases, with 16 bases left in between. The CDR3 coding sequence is TGCGCCAGCAGTGAGTCGAAGCTTACGCTTCCTAGCACAGATACGCAGTATTTT. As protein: CASSESKLTLPSTDTQYF.

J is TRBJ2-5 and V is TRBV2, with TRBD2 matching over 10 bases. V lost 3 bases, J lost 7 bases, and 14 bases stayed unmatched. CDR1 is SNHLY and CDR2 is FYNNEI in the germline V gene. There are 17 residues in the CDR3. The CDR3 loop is CASSEIVSAGGPGTQYF. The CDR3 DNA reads TGTGCCAGCAGTGAGATTGTCTCAGCGGGAGGGCCTGGGACCCAGTACTTC.

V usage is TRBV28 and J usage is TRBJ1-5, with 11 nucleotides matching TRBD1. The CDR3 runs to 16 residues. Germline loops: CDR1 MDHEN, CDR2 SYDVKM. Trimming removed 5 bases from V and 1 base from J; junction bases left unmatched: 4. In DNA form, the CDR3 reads TGTGCCAGCAGTCGTAGGGACAGGGGGAGCAATCAGCCCCAGCATTTT. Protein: CASSRRDRGSNQPQHF. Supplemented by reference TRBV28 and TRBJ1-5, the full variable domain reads DVKVTQSSRYLVKRTGEKVFLECVQDMDHENMFWYRQDPGLGLRLIYFSYDVKMKEKGDIPEGYSVSREKKERFSLILESASTNQTSMYLCASSRRDRGSNQPQHFGDGTRLSIL.

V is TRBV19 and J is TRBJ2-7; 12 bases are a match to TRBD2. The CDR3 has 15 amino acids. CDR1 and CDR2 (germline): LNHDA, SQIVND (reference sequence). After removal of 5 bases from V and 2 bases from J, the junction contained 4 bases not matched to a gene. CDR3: CASSARTSGTYEQYF. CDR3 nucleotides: TGTGCCAGTAGTGCCAGGACTAGCGGGACCTACGAGCAGTACTTC.

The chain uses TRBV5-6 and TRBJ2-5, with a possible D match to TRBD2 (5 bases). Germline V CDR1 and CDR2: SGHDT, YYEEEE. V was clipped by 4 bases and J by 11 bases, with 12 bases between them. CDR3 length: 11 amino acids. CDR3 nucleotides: TGTGCCAGCAGCGACCCCTGGGAGCAGTACTTC. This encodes CASSDPWEQYF.

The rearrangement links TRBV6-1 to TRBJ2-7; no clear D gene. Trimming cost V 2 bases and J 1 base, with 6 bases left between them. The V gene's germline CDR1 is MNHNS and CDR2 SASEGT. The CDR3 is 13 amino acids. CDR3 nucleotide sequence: TGTGCCAGCAGTGAACCGTTTTCCTACGAGCAGTACTTC. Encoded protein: CASSEPFSYEQYF.